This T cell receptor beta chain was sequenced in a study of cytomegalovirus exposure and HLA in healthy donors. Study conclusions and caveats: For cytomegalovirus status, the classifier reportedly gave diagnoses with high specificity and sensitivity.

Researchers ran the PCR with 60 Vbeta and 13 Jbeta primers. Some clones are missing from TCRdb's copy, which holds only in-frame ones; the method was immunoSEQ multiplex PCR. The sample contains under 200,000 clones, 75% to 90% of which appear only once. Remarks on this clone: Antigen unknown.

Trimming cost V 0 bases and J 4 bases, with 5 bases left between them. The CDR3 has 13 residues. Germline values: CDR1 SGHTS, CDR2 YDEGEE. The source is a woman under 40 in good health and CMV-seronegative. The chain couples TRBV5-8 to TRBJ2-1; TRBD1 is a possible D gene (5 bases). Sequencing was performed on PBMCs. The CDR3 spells CASSLGQYNEQFF. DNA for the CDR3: TGTGCCAGCAGCTTGGGACAGTACAATGAGCAGTTCTTC.